The entry that follows covers one TCR beta chain sequence. Its antigen is still unknown. Some clones are missing from TCRdb's copy, which holds only in-frame ones; the method was immunoSEQ multiplex PCR. This repertoire shows 53,000 or so clones, about 86% found once; its top ten account for about 29%. This CDR3 is built from 18 residues. Germline lookup yields CDR1 SGHNT and CDR2 YENEEA. J was trimmed by 3 bases and V by 1 base; bases with no gene match: 11. The sample comes from a study of lymphopenia after photon versus proton radiotherapy. Overall study findings and caveats: Under photons, naive T cells and diversity fell while effector/memory populations rose.

This sample comprised peripheral blood, obtained from a patient treated with photon-based radiotherapy. The rearrangement links TRBV11-3 to TRBJ2-1, with 8 bases lining up with TRBD2. This clonotype originated in a man in his fifties with gastric cancer. The CDR3 sequence: CASSLGRETSENYNEQFF. The CDR3 DNA reads as TGTGCCAGCAGCTTAGGGCGCGAGACTAGCGAGAACTACAATGAGCAGTTCTTC.